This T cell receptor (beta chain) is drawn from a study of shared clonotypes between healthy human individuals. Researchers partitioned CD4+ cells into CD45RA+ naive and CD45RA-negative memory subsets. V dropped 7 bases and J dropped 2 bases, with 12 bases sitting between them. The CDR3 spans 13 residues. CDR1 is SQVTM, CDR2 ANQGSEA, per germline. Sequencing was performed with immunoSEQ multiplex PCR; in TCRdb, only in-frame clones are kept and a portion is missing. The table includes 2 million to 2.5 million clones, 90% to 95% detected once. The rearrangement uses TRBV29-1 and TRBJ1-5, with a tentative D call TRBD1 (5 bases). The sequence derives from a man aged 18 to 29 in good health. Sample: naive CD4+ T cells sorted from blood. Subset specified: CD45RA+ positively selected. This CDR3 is CSAGGGGNQPQHF. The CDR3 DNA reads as TGCAGCGCCGGGGGGGGTGGCAATCAGCCCCAGCATTTT. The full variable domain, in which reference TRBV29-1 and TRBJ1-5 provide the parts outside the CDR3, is SAVISQKPSRDICQRGTSLTIQCQVDSQVTMMFWYRQQPGQSLTLIATANQGSEATYESGFVIDKFPISRPNLTFSTLTVSNMSPEDSSIYLCSAGGGGNQPQHFGDGTRLSIL.